The rows below give T cell receptor beta chains drawn from one sample of a study of blood T cell repertoires in COVID-19. Profiled with immunoSEQ multiplex PCR; TCRdb holds only in-frame clones, not every one. Altogether some 50,000 clones are present, roughly 86% being singletons, with the ten largest covering approximately 2.1%. Sequencing was carried out using peripheral blood. The receptor source for this set is a woman aged 55 to 70 with acute or convalescent COVID-19. Each CDR3 is given with its conserved first and last residue. The order of the fields is V gene, clone size, J gene, D gene, CDR3 DNA, CDR3 protein. The D gene is left open where the match is weak. Clone size, where shown, is once, few, many, or a class for clones that have expanded.

v_call: TRBV7-3; clone_size: .; j_call: TRBJ2-7; d_call: TRBD1; cdr3_nt: TGTGCCAGCAGTAGAAACAGGGGTTACGAGCAGTACTTC; cdr3_aa: CASSRNRGYEQYF
v_call: TRBV6-5; clone_size: .; j_call: TRBJ1-4; d_call: .; cdr3_nt: TGTGCCAGTGGGGGGACGGAATATAATGAAAAACTGTTTTTT; cdr3_aa: CASGGTEYNEKLFF
v_call: TRBV9; clone_size: once; j_call: TRBJ1-4; d_call: TRBD1; cdr3_nt: TGTGCCAGCAGCGTAACCGGGACAGGGTATGAAAAACTGTTTTTT; cdr3_aa: CASSVTGTGYEKLFF
v_call: TRBV6-5; clone_size: .; j_call: TRBJ2-3; d_call: .; cdr3_nt: TGTGCCAGCAGTTCCAGGGGACGGAGCACAGATACGCAGTATTTT; cdr3_aa: CASSSRGRSTDTQYF
v_call: TRBV27; clone_size: .; j_call: TRBJ1-2; d_call: .; cdr3_nt: TGTGCCAGCAGTTTAGATGGGGCCGCCAGAGTCTATGGCTACACCTTC; cdr3_aa: CASSLDGAARVYGYTF
v_call: TRBV18; clone_size: .; j_call: TRBJ1-1; d_call: .; cdr3_nt: TGTGCCAGCTCACCGGGGATACTCAGGGGTGTGAACACTGAAGCTTTCTTT; cdr3_aa: CASSPGILRGVNTEAFF
v_call: TRBV6-5; clone_size: .; j_call: TRBJ2-2; d_call: .; cdr3_nt: TGTGCCAGCAGTTACTTCCCGGGGGATATAGGCGGGGAGCTGTTTTTT; cdr3_aa: CASSYFPGDIGGELFF
v_call: TRBV2; clone_size: .; j_call: TRBJ1-1; d_call: TRBD1; cdr3_nt: TGTGCCAGCAGTGAAAAGGGGGCTGGGAACACTGAAGCTTTCTTT; cdr3_aa: CASSEKGAGNTEAFF
v_call: TRBV2; clone_size: .; j_call: TRBJ2-1; d_call: TRBD2; cdr3_nt: TGTGCCAGCAGCTCAACGTGGGGGACTATAGCCGAACAGTTCTTC; cdr3_aa: CASSSTWGTIAEQFF
v_call: TRBV25-1; clone_size: .; j_call: TRBJ1-6; d_call: .; cdr3_nt: TGTGCCAGCAGGGTCCGGGGGGCGCAGGGGAATTCACCCCTCCACTTT; cdr3_aa: CASRVRGAQGNSPLHF
v_call: TRBV4-2; clone_size: .; j_call: TRBJ2-3; d_call: TRBD2; cdr3_nt: TGTGCCAGCAGCCAAGAAGAGCGGGGGGGTACAGATACGCAGTATTTT; cdr3_aa: CASSQEERGGTDTQYF
v_call: TRBV7-2; clone_size: .; j_call: TRBJ2-3; d_call: .; cdr3_nt: TGTGCCAGCAGCTTACTGGCCAGGGCCACAGATACGCAGTATTTT; cdr3_aa: CASSLLARATDTQYF
v_call: TRBV28; clone_size: .; j_call: TRBJ1-1; d_call: TRBD1; cdr3_nt: TGTGCCAGCAGCTCGGTAGGGGGCATCACTGAAGCTTTCTTT; cdr3_aa: CASSSVGGITEAFF
v_call: TRBV4-2; clone_size: .; j_call: TRBJ1-6; d_call: .; cdr3_nt: TGTGCCAGCAGCCAAGGCGAGGGTTCACCCCTCCACTTT; cdr3_aa: CASSQGEGSPLHF
v_call: TRBV19; clone_size: .; j_call: TRBJ1-3; d_call: .; cdr3_nt: TGTGCCAGTAGTACCTTCTTTCGGGGTTCTGGAAACACCATATATTTT; cdr3_aa: CASSTFFRGSGNTIYF
v_call: TRBV7-2; clone_size: .; j_call: TRBJ2-7; d_call: TRBD1; cdr3_nt: TGTGCCAGCAGCTGGGACAGGGGGCGCGAGCAGTACTTC; cdr3_aa: CASSWDRGREQYF
v_call: TRBV7-2; clone_size: .; j_call: TRBJ2-5; d_call: TRBD2; cdr3_nt: TGTGCCAGCAGCATAAGAGCTAGCGGGGGGGCGAAGACCCAGTACTTC; cdr3_aa: CASSIRASGGAKTQYF
v_call: TRBV29-1; clone_size: .; j_call: TRBJ1-1; d_call: .; cdr3_nt: TGCAGCGTTGATGGGCCTATGAACACTGAAGCTTTCTTT; cdr3_aa: CSVDGPMNTEAFF
v_call: TRBV27; clone_size: .; j_call: TRBJ1-5; d_call: .; cdr3_nt: TGTGCCAGCAGTTCTAGTCGGGGGGGGCTGAGCAATCAGCCCCAGCATTTT; cdr3_aa: CASSSSRGGLSNQPQHF
v_call: TRBV19; clone_size: .; j_call: TRBJ1-2; d_call: .; cdr3_nt: TGTGCCAGTATAGCGGGAATCCCAGATGGCTACACCTTC; cdr3_aa: CASIAGIPDGYTF
v_call: TRBV3-1/TRBV3-2; clone_size: .; j_call: TRBJ1-5; d_call: .; cdr3_nt: TGTGCCAGCAGCCAAGGTTCAGGACAGCCCCAGCATTTT; cdr3_aa: CASSQGSGQPQHF
v_call: TRBV10-1; clone_size: few; j_call: TRBJ1-5; d_call: .; cdr3_nt: TGCGCCAGCAGTGGAAAGGGCGGACTTCGGCTGCTCAATCAGCCCCAGCATTTT; cdr3_aa: CASSGKGGLRLLNQPQHF
v_call: TRBV3-1/TRBV3-2; clone_size: .; j_call: TRBJ1-2; d_call: .; cdr3_nt: TGTGCCAGCAGCCAAGTCTGGGGCGCAAACTATGGCTACACCTTC; cdr3_aa: CASSQVWGANYGYTF
v_call: TRBV6-5; clone_size: .; j_call: TRBJ1-1; d_call: TRBD1; cdr3_nt: TGTGCCAGCAAACTTCTTACAGGGGTGAACACTGAAGCTTTCTTT; cdr3_aa: CASKLLTGVNTEAFF
v_call: TRBV7-9; clone_size: once; j_call: TRBJ2-7; d_call: TRBD1; cdr3_nt: TGTGCCAGCAGCCGCCGGACAGGGGTAGTAGACGAGCAGTACTTC; cdr3_aa: CASSRRTGVVDEQYF
v_call: TRBV6-1; clone_size: few; j_call: TRBJ1-1; d_call: TRBD1; cdr3_nt: TGTGCCAGCAGTGAAGCACGGCGCAGGGGGACTGAAGCTTTCTTT; cdr3_aa: CASSEARRRGTEAFF
v_call: TRBV6-6; clone_size: .; j_call: TRBJ2-1; d_call: TRBD2; cdr3_nt: TGTGCCAGCACCGAGGGACTAGCGTTCAACAATGAGCAGTTCTTC; cdr3_aa: CASTEGLAFNNEQFF
v_call: TRBV29-1; clone_size: .; j_call: TRBJ1-5; d_call: .; cdr3_nt: TGCAGCGTTGGAGCAGGGGCAAGGCAGCCCCAGCATTTT; cdr3_aa: CSVGAGARQPQHF
v_call: TRBV11-2; clone_size: .; j_call: TRBJ1-6; d_call: .; cdr3_nt: TGTGCCAGCAGCTTAGTTGGGGGCCGGGGACCCCTCCACTTT; cdr3_aa: CASSLVGGRGPLHF
v_call: TRBV28; clone_size: .; j_call: TRBJ2-5; d_call: TRBD2; cdr3_nt: TGTGCCAGCAGCCGAGCGGGGGGGCCAGGAGAGACCCAGTACTTC; cdr3_aa: CASSRAGGPGETQYF
v_call: TRBV18; clone_size: .; j_call: TRBJ1-2; d_call: .; cdr3_nt: TGTGCCAGCTCACCAGGACAACCTGATGGCTACACCTTC; cdr3_aa: CASSPGQPDGYTF
v_call: TRBV2; clone_size: .; j_call: TRBJ1-4; d_call: .; cdr3_nt: TGTGCCAGCAGGGCCAGAACTAATGAAAAACTGTTTTTT; cdr3_aa: CASRARTNEKLFF
v_call: TRBV2; clone_size: once; j_call: TRBJ2-3; d_call: TRBD2; cdr3_nt: TGTGCCATCCCCCGGACTAGCGGGAGCCCTGATACGCAGTATTTT; cdr3_aa: CAIPRTSGSPDTQYF
v_call: TRBV6-4; clone_size: .; j_call: TRBJ2-1; d_call: .; cdr3_nt: TGTGCCAGCAGTGACTCGAGCGGAGGAGGAGAGCAGTTCTTC; cdr3_aa: CASSDSSGGGEQFF
v_call: TRBV28; clone_size: .; j_call: TRBJ1-1; d_call: .; cdr3_nt: TGTGCCAGCAGCCTTGAGGGGGGGAAGAACACTGAAGCTTTCTTT; cdr3_aa: CASSLEGGKNTEAFF
v_call: TRBV3-1/TRBV3-2; clone_size: .; j_call: TRBJ2-3; d_call: TRBD1; cdr3_nt: TGTGCCAGCAGCCGAAGGACAGGCCGCACAGATACGCAGTATTTT; cdr3_aa: CASSRRTGRTDTQYF
v_call: TRBV5-1; clone_size: .; j_call: TRBJ1-1; d_call: .; cdr3_nt: TGCGCCAGCAGCTTGAAGGGCCAAGGGGCGAACACTGAAGCTTTCTTT; cdr3_aa: CASSLKGQGANTEAFF
v_call: TRBV2; clone_size: .; j_call: TRBJ1-2; d_call: .; cdr3_nt: TGTGCCAGCAAGGAAACAGGGAACTATGGCTACACCTTC; cdr3_aa: CASKETGNYGYTF
v_call: TRBV6-5; clone_size: .; j_call: TRBJ2-7; d_call: TRBD2; cdr3_nt: TGTGCCAGCAGTATCTCCAGCGGGGCCTCCTACGAGCAGTACTTC; cdr3_aa: CASSISSGASYEQYF
v_call: TRBV29-1; clone_size: .; j_call: TRBJ1-5; d_call: .; cdr3_nt: TGCAGCGTTCGACGGGACAACAATCAGCCCCAGCATTTT; cdr3_aa: CSVRRDNNQPQHF
v_call: TRBV12-3/TRBV12-4; clone_size: .; j_call: TRBJ1-2; d_call: TRBD1; cdr3_nt: TGTGCCAGCAGGACAGGGACGTATGGCTACACCTTC; cdr3_aa: CASRTGTYGYTF
v_call: TRBV28; clone_size: .; j_call: TRBJ2-1; d_call: TRBD2; cdr3_nt: TGTGCCAGCTCCGGGGGGGGCCTGCCATTGCCCCACAATGAGCAGTTCTTC; cdr3_aa: CASSGGGLPLPHNEQFF
v_call: TRBV7-8; clone_size: .; j_call: TRBJ1-1; d_call: .; cdr3_nt: TGTGCCAGCAGCGTACTCGAGGGTGGACCTGAAGCTTTCTTT; cdr3_aa: CASSVLEGGPEAFF
v_call: TRBV25-1; clone_size: .; j_call: TRBJ1-2; d_call: TRBD1; cdr3_nt: TGTGCCAGCAGTGAATACCATGACAGGGCGGGCTATGGCTACACCTTC; cdr3_aa: CASSEYHDRAGYGYTF
v_call: TRBV24-1; clone_size: .; j_call: TRBJ2-2; d_call: .; cdr3_nt: TGTGCCACCAGTGCCAGGAACACCGGGGAGCTGTTTTTT; cdr3_aa: CATSARNTGELFF
v_call: TRBV5-6; clone_size: .; j_call: TRBJ2-7; d_call: TRBD2; cdr3_nt: TGTGCCAGCAGCTTGCGGGGACTAGTTCGGGGTGAGCAGTACTTC; cdr3_aa: CASSLRGLVRGEQYF
v_call: TRBV21-1; clone_size: .; j_call: TRBJ2-7; d_call: .; cdr3_nt: TGTGCCAGCAGCAACCTAGCGGGAGTATCCTACGAGCAGTACTTC; cdr3_aa: CASSNLAGVSYEQYF
v_call: TRBV6-5; clone_size: .; j_call: TRBJ1-6; d_call: .; cdr3_nt: TGTGCCAGCAGCCTAGACCCCTATAATTCACCCCTCCACTTT; cdr3_aa: CASSLDPYNSPLHF
v_call: TRBV12-3/TRBV12-4; clone_size: .; j_call: TRBJ1-2; d_call: TRBD1; cdr3_nt: TGTGCCAGCAGTTTGACAGGGAACTATGGCTACACCTTC; cdr3_aa: CASSLTGNYGYTF
v_call: TRBV10-1; clone_size: .; j_call: TRBJ1-3; d_call: .; cdr3_nt: TGCGCCAGCAGTAGGGGAATGGGCGACTCTGGAAACACCATATATTTT; cdr3_aa: CASSRGMGDSGNTIYF
v_call: TRBV2; clone_size: .; j_call: TRBJ1-5; d_call: TRBD1; cdr3_nt: TGTGCCAGCAGTGGGTTAGGGACAGGGGATCAGCCCCAGCATTTT; cdr3_aa: CASSGLGTGDQPQHF
v_call: TRBV19; clone_size: few; j_call: TRBJ1-5; d_call: .; cdr3_nt: TGTGCCAGTAGTTCCGCAGGGGCAGGTCAGCCCCAGCATTTT; cdr3_aa: CASSSAGAGQPQHF
v_call: TRBV3-1/TRBV3-2; clone_size: .; j_call: TRBJ1-5; d_call: TRBD1; cdr3_nt: TGTGCCAGCAGTGCGACAGGGAACCATCAGCCCCAGCATTTT; cdr3_aa: CASSATGNHQPQHF
v_call: TRBV11-2; clone_size: .; j_call: TRBJ2-5; d_call: TRBD2; cdr3_nt: TGTGCCAGCACCCAAGGACTAGCGGGGGGGGCCTCCGGGGAGACCCAGTACTTC; cdr3_aa: CASTQGLAGGASGETQYF
v_call: TRBV11-2; clone_size: .; j_call: TRBJ1-1; d_call: .; cdr3_nt: TGTGCCAGCAGCTTCGGGGGAGGGCGGAGATTTTGGAACACTGAAGCTTTCTTT; cdr3_aa: CASSFGGGRRFWNTEAFF